This record covers a single TCR delta chain. Antigen specificity is unknown. The record originates from a study of Vδ1+ human thymocytes. Sequences come from RNA converted to cDNA by reverse transcription. Pooled V-gene forward primers with one constant-region reverse primer generated the CDR3 amplicons by multiplex PCR. TCRdb redid the clone calls on the multiplex PCR reads with CATT. Counted here are approximately 24,000 delta-chain clones, roughly 6.7% occurring once; the ten biggest clones make up approximately 1%. Study-wide results and caveats: Highly polyclonal TRG and TRD repertoires with Gaussian CDR3 length distributions appeared in thymus. Around a fifth of thymic delta-chain sequences were Vdelta2, with few Vdelta3, unlike blood Vdelta1+ controls.

J gave up 6 bases and V 5 bases, and 25 bases lay outside the gene matches. This CDR3 is built from 20 residues. Per germline, CDR1 TSWWSYY and CDR2 QGS. This sequence joins TRDV1 and TRDJ1; 9 nucleotides match TRDD3. The sample comprised Vdelta1+ gamma-delta thymocytes from the thymus. Specified subset: FACS-sorted CD3+ TCRalphabeta- TCRVdelta1+ TCRVdelta2- thymocytes. The receptor comes from a girl less than two years old who had congenital heart surgery. CDR3 region: CALGKPDPTGRGIHLHKLIF. In nucleotides, the CDR3 is TGTGCTCTTGGGAAACCGGACCCAACTGGGAGGGGGATACATCTCCATAAACTCATCTTT.